The source of this TCR beta chain is a study of blood T cell repertoires in COVID-19. Turning to the study itself: Donors in the United States, Italy and Spain gave samples during acute or convalescent COVID-19. Nucleic acid was either cDNA or gDNA, and it came from T cells, B-cell-depleted T cells, or PBMCs.

This clone was counted only a few times. Under the authors' procedure: By means of reference gene primer amplification, nucleated cell counts were estimated. Here immunoSEQ multiplex PCR was the method, and the copy in TCRdb shows in-frame clones only, minus some. The V and J calls and clone size were taken over from that table, and D and trimming were inferred from the DNA. The sample consists of 60,000 to 90,000 clones, around two thirds of them appearing once. Germline CDR1 is MDHEN and CDR2 is SYDVKM. V shed 6 bases, J shed 1 base, and the junction held 6 bases outside the gene matches. This CDR3 spans 16 amino acids.

The chain employs TRBV28 and TRBJ2-1; 10 positions agree with TRBD2. Sequenced input: peripheral blood. The origin of this receptor is a human donor with acute or convalescent COVID-19. The donor label of this sample is uncertain. Written as DNA, the CDR3 is TGTGCCAGCAGCCTTAGCGGGAGGTCATCCTACAATGAGCAGTTCTTC. Its protein product is CASSLSGRSSYNEQFF. Filled out from reference TRBV28 and TRBJ2-1, the complete variable domain reads DVKVTQSSRYLVKRTGEKVFLECVQDMDHENMFWYRQDPGLGLRLIYFSYDVKMKEKGDIPEGYSVSREKKERFSLILESASTNQTSMYLCASSLSGRSSYNEQFFGPGTRLTVL.